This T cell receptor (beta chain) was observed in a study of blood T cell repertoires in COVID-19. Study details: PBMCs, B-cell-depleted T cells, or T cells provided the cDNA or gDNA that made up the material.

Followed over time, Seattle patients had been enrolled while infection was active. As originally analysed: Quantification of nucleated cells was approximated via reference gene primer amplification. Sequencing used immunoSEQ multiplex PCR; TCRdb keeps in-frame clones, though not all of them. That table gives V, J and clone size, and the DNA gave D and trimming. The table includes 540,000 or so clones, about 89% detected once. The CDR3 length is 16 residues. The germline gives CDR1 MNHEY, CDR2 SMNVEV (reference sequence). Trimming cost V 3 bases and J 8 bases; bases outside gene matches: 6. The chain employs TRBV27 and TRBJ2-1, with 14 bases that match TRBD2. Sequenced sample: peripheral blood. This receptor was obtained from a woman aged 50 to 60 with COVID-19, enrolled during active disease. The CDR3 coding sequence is TGTGCCAGCAGTTTCCGGACTAGCGGGGGGAGATATGAGCAGTTCTTC. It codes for CASSFRTSGGRYEQFF.